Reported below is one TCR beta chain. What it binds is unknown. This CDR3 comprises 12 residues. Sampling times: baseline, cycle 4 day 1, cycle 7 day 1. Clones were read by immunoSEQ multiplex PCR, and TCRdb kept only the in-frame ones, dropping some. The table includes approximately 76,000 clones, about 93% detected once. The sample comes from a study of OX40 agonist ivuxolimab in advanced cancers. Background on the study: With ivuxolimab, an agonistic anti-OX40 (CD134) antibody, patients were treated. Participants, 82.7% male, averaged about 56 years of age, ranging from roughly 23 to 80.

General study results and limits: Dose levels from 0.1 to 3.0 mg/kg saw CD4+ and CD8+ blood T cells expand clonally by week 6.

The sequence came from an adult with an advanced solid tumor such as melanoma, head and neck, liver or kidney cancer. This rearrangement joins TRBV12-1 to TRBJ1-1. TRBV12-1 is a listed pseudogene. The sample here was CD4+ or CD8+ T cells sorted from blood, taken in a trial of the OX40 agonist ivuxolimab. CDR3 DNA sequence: TGTGCCGTGCGGGGAGAGAACACTGAAGCTTTCTTT. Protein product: CAVRGENTEAFF.